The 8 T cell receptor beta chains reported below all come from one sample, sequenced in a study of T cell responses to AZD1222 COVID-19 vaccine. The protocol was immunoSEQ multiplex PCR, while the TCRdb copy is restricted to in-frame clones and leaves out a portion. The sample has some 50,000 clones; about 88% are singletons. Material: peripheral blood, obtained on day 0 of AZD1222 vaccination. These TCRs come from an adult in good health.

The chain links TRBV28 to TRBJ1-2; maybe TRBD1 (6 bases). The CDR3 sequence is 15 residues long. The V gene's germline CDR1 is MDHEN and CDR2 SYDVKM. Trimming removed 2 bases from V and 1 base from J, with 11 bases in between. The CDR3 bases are TGTGCCAGCAGTTTAAGGACAGCCAGTAACTATGGCTACACCTTC. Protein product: CASSLRTASNYGYTF.

The CDR3 DNA sequence: TGTGCCAGCAGCTCAGACATGAACACTGAAGCTTTCTTT. Protein product: CASSSDMNTEAFF. The chain is built from TRBV11-3 and TRBJ1-1; D remains ambiguous. Germline V CDR1 and CDR2: SGHNT, YENEEA. Trimming shortened V by 4 bases and J by 0 bases, and 6 bases separated the two germline ends. This CDR3 is 13 amino acids long.

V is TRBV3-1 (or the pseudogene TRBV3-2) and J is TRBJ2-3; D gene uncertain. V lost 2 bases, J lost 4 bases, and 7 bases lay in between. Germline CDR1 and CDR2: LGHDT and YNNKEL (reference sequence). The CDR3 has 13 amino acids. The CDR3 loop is CASSQLASDTQYF. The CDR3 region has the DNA TGTGCCAGCAGCCAATTAGCTTCAGATACGCAGTATTTT.

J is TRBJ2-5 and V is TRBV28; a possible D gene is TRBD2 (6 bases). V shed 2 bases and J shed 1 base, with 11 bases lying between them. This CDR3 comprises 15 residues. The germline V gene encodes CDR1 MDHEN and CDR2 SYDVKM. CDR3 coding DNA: TGTGCCAGCAGTTTAGTCCGGGAGACCCAAGAGACCCAGTACTTC. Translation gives CASSLVRETQETQYF.

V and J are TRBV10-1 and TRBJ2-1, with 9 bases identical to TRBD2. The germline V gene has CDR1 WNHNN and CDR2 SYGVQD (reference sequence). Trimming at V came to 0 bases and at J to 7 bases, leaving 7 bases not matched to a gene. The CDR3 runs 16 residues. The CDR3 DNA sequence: TGCGCCAGCAGTGAGTCGTCGGCGGGAGGGCCGAATGAGCAGTTCTTC. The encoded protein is CASSESSAGGPNEQFF.

The CDR3 loop reads CATSRDRSGPEAFF. In nucleotides, the CDR3 is TGTGCCACCAGCAGAGATCGTTCAGGGCCTGAAGCTTTCTTT. The V call is TRBV15, the J call TRBJ1-1; weak D call: TRBD1 (5 bases). The germline V gene encodes CDR1 LNHNV and CDR2 YYDKDF (reference sequence). V lost 0 bases and J 6 bases, leaving 11 bases between the germline ends. CDR3 length: 14 residues.

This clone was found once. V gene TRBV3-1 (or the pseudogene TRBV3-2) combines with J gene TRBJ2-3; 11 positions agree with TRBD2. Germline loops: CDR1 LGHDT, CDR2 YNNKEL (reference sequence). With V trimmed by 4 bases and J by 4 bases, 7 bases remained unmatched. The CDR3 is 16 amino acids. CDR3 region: CASSPRLAGPPDTQYF. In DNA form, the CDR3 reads TGTGCCAGCAGCCCCAGACTAGCGGGACCCCCAGATACGCAGTATTTT.

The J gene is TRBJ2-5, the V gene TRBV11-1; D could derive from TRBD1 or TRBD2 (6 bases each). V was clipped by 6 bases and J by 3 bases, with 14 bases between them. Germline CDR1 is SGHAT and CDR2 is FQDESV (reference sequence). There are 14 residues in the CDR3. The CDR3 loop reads CASRSTGAEETQYF. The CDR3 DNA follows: TGTGCCAGCAGGAGCACGGGGGCGGAAGAGACCCAGTACTTC.